This paragraph reports one TCR beta chain. The sample originates from a study of blood T cell repertoires in COVID-19. On the study more broadly: Material from acute and convalescent COVID-19 was sourced from the United States, Italy and Spain. The cDNA or gDNA used as material had been derived from T cells, B-cell-depleted T cells, or PBMCs.

In the authors' workflow: Amplified reference gene primers provided the basis for estimating nucleated cell counts. Generated by immunoSEQ multiplex PCR, the TCRdb table keeps only in-frame clones and is missing some. V and J calls plus clone size are reproduced from that table; the DNA served to infer D and trimming. The repertoire consists of under 300,000 clones, with around 86% occurring once and the leading ten covering approximately 12%. CDR1 and CDR2 from the germline V gene are MNHEY and SMNVEV (reference sequence). V lost 5 bases and J lost 5, with 16 bases in between. The CDR3 has 15 amino acids.

The chain joins TRBV27 to TRBJ2-1, with D possibly being TRBD2 (6 bases). This sequence was found in a human donor in a cohort sampled during active COVID-19. The sequenced sample was peripheral blood. The CDR3 loop is CASSPRLGENNEQFF. The CDR3 DNA reads TGTGCCAGCAGTCCACGACTAGGAGAAAACAATGAGCAGTTCTTC.